This TCR beta chain comes out of a study of regulatory T cells in long-lasting Graves disease. Study outcomes and limitations: Persistent disease favored TRBV28, TRBJ1-2 and TRBJ2-5. Exclusively peripheral blood, rather than thyroid tissue, was studied. Persistent patients had more shared public clonotypes (under 3,000) than new patients (about 880).

This clonotype was seen more than once but under ten times. Its cognate antigen is unknown. The CDR3 sequence is 16 residues long. Looked up from germline, CDR1 is SGHRS and CDR2 is YFSETQ. V lost 1 base and J lost 2, with 15 bases in between. For TCR beta, libraries came from iRepertoire HTBI primers and Arm-PCR of CDR3 regions. One entry per CDR3 protein results from TCRdb running MiXCR on the multiplex PCR reads. The table records about 470,000 distinct CDR3 sequences, 20% to 25% of them present only once. Time point indicated: persistent/refractory GD, antithyroid drugs over 5 years with positive TRAb. Isolated PBMC RNA provided the starting material for the TCR library. Under American Thyroid Association guidelines, Graves' disease was diagnosed.

This rearrangement joins TRBV5-1 to TRBJ1-2; tentatively, D is TRBD1 (6 bases). Sequences were derived from peripheral blood mononuclear cells (PBMCs), sampled when the disease was refractory, from a patient treated with antithyroid drugs. The origin of this receptor is a female donor with Graves disease. CDR3 in DNA: TGCGCCAGCAGCTTGCTTAACAGGGAATCGAACTATGGCTACACCTTC. It yields the protein CASSLLNRESNYGYTF. The full variable domain, with the rest looked up from reference TRBV5-1 and TRBJ1-2, is KAGVTQTPRYLIKTRGQQVTLSCSPISGHRSVSWYQQTPGQGLQFLFEYFSETQRNKGNFPGRFSGRQFSNSRSEMNVSTLELGDSALYLCASSLLNRESNYGYTFGSGTRLTVV.